This T cell receptor beta chain was documented in a study of shared clonotypes between healthy human individuals. At deep level, the assay was performed. Sequencing was performed with immunoSEQ multiplex PCR; in TCRdb, only in-frame clones are kept and a portion is missing. Seen here are about 490,000 clones, 76% observed once, and the top ten hold 10% to 15%. Study observations and caveats: An effect of sequencing depth on clonotype sharing among donors was expected.

Between the trimmed V and J ends, which lost 4 bases and 4 bases, there was a span of 11 bases. The germline V gene has CDR1 LNHDA and CDR2 SQIVND (reference sequence). There are 14 residues in the CDR3. In unsorted samples, genomic DNA was obtained using around 100 million PBMCs. Note on this clone: Its antigen is unknown. Other DNA variants within this sample encode the same CDR3.

Source material: PBMCs. The chain has TRBV19 and TRBJ2-1; possibly TRBD2 for D (6 bases). The TCR was taken from a middle-aged woman in good health. Some clones in this sample may be carry-over from other donors' samples. CDR3 nucleotide sequence: TGTGCCAGTAGTACACCGGGACTTTACAATGAGCAGTTCTTC. It encodes CASSTPGLYNEQFF.